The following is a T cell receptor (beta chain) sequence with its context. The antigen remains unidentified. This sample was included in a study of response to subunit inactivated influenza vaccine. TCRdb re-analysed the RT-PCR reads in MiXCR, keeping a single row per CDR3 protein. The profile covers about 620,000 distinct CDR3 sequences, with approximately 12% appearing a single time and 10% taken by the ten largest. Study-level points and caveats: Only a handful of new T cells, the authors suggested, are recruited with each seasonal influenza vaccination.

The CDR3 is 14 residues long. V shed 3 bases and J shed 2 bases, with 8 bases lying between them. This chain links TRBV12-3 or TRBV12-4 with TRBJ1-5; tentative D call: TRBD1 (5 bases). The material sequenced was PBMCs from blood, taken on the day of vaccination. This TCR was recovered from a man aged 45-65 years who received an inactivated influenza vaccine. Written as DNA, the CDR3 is TGTGCCAGCAGTTTCTCAGGGCGCAATCAGCCCCAGCATTTT. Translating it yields CASSFSGRNQPQHF.